The clone carrying this T cell receptor beta chain was found many times. Antigen specificity is unknown. The CDR3 covers 14 residues. The V end was cut by 1 base, the J end by 2 bases, with 10 bases between. Germline CDR1 and CDR2: SGHDT and YYEEEE. The study made its TCR cDNA through 5'RACE template switching. That step introduced a universal primer site along with UMIs. From the 5' RACE reads, TCRdb called clonotypes with MiXCR, one entry per CDR3 protein. The sample holds 300,000 or so distinct CDR3 sequences, roughly 13% seen once. This specimen belongs to a study of T cells after yellow fever vaccination. Looking at the study overall: Low-cell-number fractions underwent preparation using SMART-Seq v4 Ultra Low Input.

Study-wide points: The secondary response peaked faster, at day 5 versus 15, but was weaker. Clones that expanded after primary vaccination mostly reappeared after the booster (around 96% CD4, 80% to 90% CD8).

The sample consisted of CD4+ T cells sorted from PBMCs, taken 45 days after the yellow fever booster vaccination. The rearrangement links TRBV5-6 to TRBJ2-7; TRBD2 is a possible D gene (5 bases). The sequence was collected from a young man who received the YFV17D yellow fever vaccine. The CDR3: CASSLTGIAYEQYF. CDR3 DNA sequence: TGTGCCAGCAGCTTGACCGGGATCGCCTACGAGCAGTACTTC.